These T cell receptor beta chains were read from a single sample in a study of T cell responses to AZD1222 COVID-19 vaccine. The data were produced by immunoSEQ multiplex PCR, yet TCRdb's version contains in-frame clones alone and is incomplete. The profile shows around 50,000 clones, about 81% of them singletons. Source: peripheral blood, taken on day 0 of AZD1222 vaccination. These receptors originate from an adult in good health. Both conserved end residues are part of each CDR3. Fields, in order: clone size, V gene, J gene, D gene, CDR3 DNA, CDR3 protein. A D gene is named only where the DNA matches it firmly. Clone sizes are given selectively: once, few, many, or a class where the clone is expanded.

NA	TRBV7-6	TRBJ2-1	TRBD2	TGTGCCAGCAGGGCACTGGCGGGGGGACACAATGAGCAGTTCTTC	CASRALAGGHNEQFF
once	TRBV12-3/TRBV12-4	TRBJ1-5	NA	TGTGCCAGCAGGCTGTCAGATCAGCCCCAGCATTTT	CASRLSDQPQHF
NA	TRBV30	TRBJ1-3	TRBD1	TGTGCCTGGAGTGGACCGGGACAGGCCAGAAACACCATATATTTT	CAWSGPGQARNTIYF
NA	TRBV4-1	TRBJ2-7	TRBD2	TGCGCCAGCAGCCATCCCGGGACTAGCGTCTACGAGCAGTACTTC	CASSHPGTSVYEQYF
NA	TRBV2	TRBJ1-6	NA	TGTGCCAGCATTCTTTCTCCCAACTATTCACCCCTCCACTTT	CASILSPNYSPLHF
NA	TRBV19	TRBJ2-1	TRBD1	TGTGCCAGTAGAGACAGGGGTCACGGGGATGAGCAGTTCTTC	CASRDRGHGDEQFF
NA	TRBV5-1	TRBJ2-2	TRBD1	TGCGCCAGTATGACAGGGCTCGACACCGGGGAGCTGTTTTTT	CASMTGLDTGELFF
few	TRBV5-4	TRBJ2-5	TRBD1	TGTGCCAGCAGCCGAGAGACAGGGGGAGAGACCCAGTACTTC	CASSRETGGETQYF
NA	TRBV7-6	TRBJ2-7	NA	TGTGCCAGCAGCTTAGGGACGACGAGCTCCTACGAGCAGTACTTC	CASSLGTTSSYEQYF
NA	TRBV21-1	TRBJ1-2	NA	TGTGCCAGCAGCAAACCCCTCCGGGACGGAATAAACTATGGCTACACCTTC	CASSKPLRDGINYGYTF
NA	TRBV18	TRBJ2-7	NA	TGTGCCAGCTCACAATTGGACGGCCCCTACGAGCAGTACTTC	CASSQLDGPYEQYF
NA	TRBV10-3	TRBJ1-5	NA	TGTGCCATCAGTGAGCTCGGGGGCGGTCAGCCCCAGCATTTT	CAISELGGGQPQHF
NA	TRBV6-6	TRBJ2-7	NA	TGTGCCAGCAGTCCTCGGGCGTCCTACGAGCAGTACTTC	CASSPRASYEQYF
NA	TRBV4-2	TRBJ1-3	NA	TGTGCCAGCAGCCAAGAGGGCTCAGGATCTGGAAACACCATATATTTT	CASSQEGSGSGNTIYF
NA	TRBV7-3	TRBJ2-1	NA	TGTGCCAGCAGCTTAGGCGGGGGCGCCTACAATGAGCAGTTCTTC	CASSLGGGAYNEQFF
NA	TRBV5-6	TRBJ2-4	NA	TGTGCCAGCAGCTCAGCGGGTAACATTCAGTACTTC	CASSSAGNIQYF
NA	TRBV28	TRBJ1-5	NA	TGTGCCAGCAGTCCTCGGGGGCTAGGTCAGCCCCAGCATTTT	CASSPRGLGQPQHF
NA	TRBV11-3	TRBJ2-2	NA	TGTGCCAGCAGCTTAGGCGGCAGGGGGGCCGGGGAGCTGTTTTTT	CASSLGGRGAGELFF
NA	TRBV2	TRBJ2-3	NA	TGTGCCAGCACCCAATGGGGGTCTGGCGCAGATACGCAGTATTTT	CASTQWGSGADTQYF
NA	TRBV4-3	TRBJ1-2	NA	TGCGCCAGCAGCCGGCGGGGATTTGACTATGGCTACACCTTC	CASSRRGFDYGYTF
NA	TRBV12-5	TRBJ1-3	NA	TGTGCATCGGAAGAGGGGCCCTCTGGAAACACCATATATTTT	CASEEGPSGNTIYF
NA	TRBV3-1/TRBV3-2	TRBJ2-2	NA	TGTGCCAGCAGCCTTAGAGCGGCGAACACCGGGGAGCTGTTTTTT	CASSLRAANTGELFF
NA	TRBV7-8	TRBJ1-1	NA	TGTGCCAGCAGCCTCTCATGGGTGAACACTGAAGCTTTCTTT	CASSLSWVNTEAFF
once	TRBV15	TRBJ1-4	NA	TGTGCCACCAGCAGAGATCCATCCCTAACTAATGAAAAACTGTTTTTT	CATSRDPSLTNEKLFF
NA	TRBV20-1	TRBJ2-4	NA	TGCAGTGCTAGTCCACAGGCAACAGCCAAAAACATTCAGTACTTC	CSASPQATAKNIQYF
NA	TRBV5-4	TRBJ2-2	NA	TGTGCCAGCAGGCCCCCCTTGGGCGGCACCGGGGAGCTGTTTTTT	CASRPPLGGTGELFF
NA	TRBV14	TRBJ2-7	TRBD2	TGTGCCAGCAGCCCCTTTACTAGCGGGAGAGCGTACGAGCAGTACTTC	CASSPFTSGRAYEQYF
NA	TRBV7-2	TRBJ2-7	NA	TGTGCCAGCACGGATAGGTCCTACGAGCAGTACTTC	CASTDRSYEQYF
few	TRBV5-3	TRBJ2-5	NA	TGTGCCAGAAGCTCAGGACAGCCTTCACGTGGATTAAGAGAGACCCAGTACTTC	CARSSGQPSRGLRETQYF
NA	TRBV18	TRBJ2-1	NA	TGTGCCAGCTCACCCCGTGGACATCGAGGGGTGAATGAGCAGTTCTTC	CASSPRGHRGVNEQFF
NA	TRBV28	TRBJ2-1	NA	TGTGCCAGCAGTAGAGGCCCCTCCTACAATGAGCAGTTCTTC	CASSRGPSYNEQFF
NA	TRBV7-9	TRBJ1-3	NA	TGTGCCAGCAGCGGTACTGACAGGTCCAAACCAAACACCATATATTTT	CASSGTDRSKPNTIYF
NA	TRBV19	TRBJ1-5	TRBD1	TGTGCCAGTAGTACACGGACAGGGGGTCAGCCCCAGCATTTT	CASSTRTGGQPQHF
NA	TRBV27	TRBJ2-5	NA	TGTGCCAGCAGTATATACGGCCCACAAGAGACCCAGTACTTC	CASSIYGPQETQYF
few	TRBV7-8	TRBJ1-6	NA	TGTGCCAGCAGCTTAGGCAGTAAGAAAACTTCACCCCTCCACTTT	CASSLGSKKTSPLHF
NA	TRBV14	TRBJ2-5	NA	TGTGCCAGCAGCCCTTCACGCAGGTCAGAGACCCAGTACTTC	CASSPSRRSETQYF
NA	TRBV27	TRBJ1-1	NA	TGTGCCAGCAGTATTTCTCGATGGACTGAAGCTTTCTTT	CASSISRWTEAFF
NA	TRBV5-5	TRBJ1-6	NA	TGTGCCAGCAGCTTGGGGACAGCCAATTCACCCCTCCACTTT	CASSLGTANSPLHF
NA	TRBV5-5	TRBJ1-1	NA	TGTGCCAGCAGCTTCCACCTTCAGCTTAACACTGAAGCTTTCTTT	CASSFHLQLNTEAFF
few	TRBV6-5	TRBJ1-5	NA	TGTGCCAGCACTCTAACCGCCAATCAGCCCCAGCATTTT	CASTLTANQPQHF